Each of the 32 T cell receptor beta chains below was sequenced from the same sample in a study of preoperative IRX-2 immunotherapy in early breast cancer. Described treatment: preoperative locoregional IRX-2 cytokine immunotherapy. TCRdb's copy holds only in-frame clones and misses some; the assay was immunoSEQ multiplex PCR. The sample holds 40,000 to 50,000 clones, approximately 77% seen once. Sequenced here: tumor tissue, sampled after IRX-2 immunotherapy. The receptors were sampled from a human donor with breast cancer.

CDR3 DNA sequence: TGTGCCAGCAGCTTGTATGTGACGGCGAACACTGAAGCTTTCTTT. Translation gives CASSLYVTANTEAFF. The chain carries TRBV11-3 and TRBJ1-1, with D unresolved. The CDR3 runs to 15 residues. V was cut by 3 bases and J by 1 base, with 12 bases left in between. Germline lookup yields CDR1 SGHNT and CDR2 YENEEA.

The chain carries TRBV28 and TRBJ1-4; 8 bases are a match to TRBD1. There are 14 residues in the CDR3. Germline values: CDR1 MDHEN, CDR2 SYDVKM. V lost 6 bases and J lost 7; bases outside the gene matches: 7. The chain's CDR3 is CASRPRTGLEKLFF. CDR3 in DNA: TGTGCCAGCAGACCTCGGACAGGGCTTGAAAAACTGTTTTTT. Combining the CDR3 with reference TRBV28 and TRBJ1-4 gives the whole variable domain DVKVTQSSRYLVKRTGEKVFLECVQDMDHENMFWYRQDPGLGLRLIYFSYDVKMKEKGDIPEGYSVSREKKERFSLILESASTNQTSMYLCASRPRTGLEKLFFGSGTQLSVL.

V and J are TRBV12-5 and TRBJ2-1; TRBD2 aligns across 7 bases. CDR3 length equals 14 residues. The V gene's germline CDR1 is LGHNT and CDR2 FRNRAP. This CDR3 reads CANGGRGSYNEQFF. The CDR3 nucleotides are TGTGCCAACGGGGGGAGGGGCTCCTACAATGAGCAGTTCTTC.

This clone was seen only once. V usage is TRBV19 and J usage is TRBJ1-5; the D is unclear. Germline V gives CDR1 LNHDA, CDR2 SQIVND (reference sequence). Trimming removed 5 bases at V and 1 base at J, with 9 bases between. The CDR3 extends over 14 amino acids. The CDR3 DNA reads as TGTGCCAGTAGTTGGACGGGAAGCAATCAGCCCCAGCATTTT. Amino acids: CASSWTGSNQPQHF.

As to this clone: One end of the junction does not line up with germline, which may come from a read error. This chain joins TRBV6-8 and TRBJ1-3; 9 nucleotides agree with TRBD1. The CDR3 loop spans 15 amino acids. Germline CDR1 is MNHGY and CDR2 is SAAAGT. For the CDR3, the DNA is TGTACCAGCAGGGGGGACAGGGCTGGTGGAAACACCATATATTTT. Translating it yields CTSRGDRAGGNTIYF.

This clone was seen only a few times. This rearrangement joins TRBV15 to TRBJ2-1, with D tentatively TRBD1 or TRBD2 (5 bases each). With 3 bases removed from V and 7 bases from J, the gap between germline ends came to 13 bases. The CDR3 runs to 14 residues. CDR1 is LNHNV and CDR2 is YYDKDF in the germline V gene (reference sequence). The CDR3 protein is CATSRGVGENEQFF. The CDR3 coding sequence is TGTGCCACCAGCAGGGGGGTTGGGGAGAATGAGCAGTTCTTC. The full variable domain, completed using reference TRBV15 and TRBJ2-1, is DAMVIQNPRYQVTQFGKPVTLSCSQTLNHNVMYWYQQKSSQAPKLLFHYYDKDFNNEADTPDNFQSRRPNTSFCFLDIRSPGLGDTAMYLCATSRGVGENEQFFGPGTRLTVL.

This chain uses TRBV29-1 with TRBJ1-3, with D hard to call. In germline, CDR1 is SQVTM, CDR2 ANQGSEA. The CDR3 runs 13 residues. V dropped 6 bases and J dropped 5 bases, with 14 bases sitting between them. The CDR3 DNA follows: TGCAGCGTCCGGGATCCGGGCAGAAACACCATATATTTT. Residues: CSVRDPGRNTIYF. Based on the CDR3 plus reference TRBV29-1 and TRBJ1-3, the full variable domain is SAVISQKPSRDICQRGTSLTIQCQVDSQVTMMFWYRQQPGQSLTLIATANQGSEATYESGFVIDKFPISRPNLTFSTLTVSNMSPEDSSIYLCSVRDPGRNTIYFGEGSWLTVV.

V is TRBV7-6 and J is TRBJ2-7; 8 positions match TRBD2. V gave up 3 bases and J gave up 4 bases; unmatched junction bases: 8. Germline V lookup: CDR1 SGHVS, CDR2 FNYEAQ. This CDR3 contains 15 residues. The CDR3 DNA reads as TGTGCCAGCAGCTTGGAGGGACTAGGGACTTACGAGCAGTACTTC. It codes for CASSLEGLGTYEQYF.

This clone was observed a handful of times. The rearrangement uses TRBV11-3 and TRBJ1-2; 7 nucleotides line up with TRBD1. Germline V gives CDR1 SGHNT, CDR2 YENEEA. The CDR3 has 15 residues. Trimming took 5 bases from V and 7 from J; bases not matched to a gene: 13. The CDR3: CASSGNMDRIPGYTF. The CDR3 DNA follows: TGTGCCAGCAGCGGAAACATGGACAGGATACCTGGCTACACCTTC.

The chain couples TRBV7-6 to TRBJ1-1; D is perhaps TRBD1 (5 bases). V shed 3 bases and J shed 1 base, with 9 bases lying between them. The germline gives CDR1 SGHVS, CDR2 FNYEAQ. The CDR3 contains 14 residues. The CDR3 DNA is TGTGCCAGCAGCTTGGAAGGGGCGAACACTGAAGCTTTCTTT. This gives the protein CASSLEGANTEAFF. Filled out from reference TRBV7-6 and TRBJ1-1, the complete variable domain reads GAGVSQSPRYKVTKRGQDVALRCDPISGHVSLYWYRQALGQGPEFLTYFNYEAQQDKSGLPNDRFSAERPEGSISTLTIQRTEQRDSAMYRCASSLEGANTEAFFGQGTRLTVV.

The J gene is TRBJ2-2, the V gene TRBV29-1, with D perhaps TRBD1 (5 bases). This CDR3 has 12 residues. V was pared by 4 bases and J by 8 bases, with 11 bases between. CDR1 is SQVTM and CDR2 is ANQGSEA in the germline V gene. Here the CDR3 reads CSVGQSAGELFF. CDR3 sequence (DNA): TGCAGCGTTGGACAGTCAGCGGGGGAGCTGTTTTTT.

CDR3 residues: CASSYRTGTDGYTF. The CDR3 region has the DNA TGTGCCAGCAGTTACCGGACAGGGACCGATGGCTACACCTTC. V gene TRBV6-4 combines with J gene TRBJ1-2, with 8 bases identical to TRBD1. Germline assignment: CDR1 MRHNA and CDR2 SNTAGT. The length of the CDR3 is 14 residues. J lost 6 bases, V lost 5 bases, and 8 bases had no gene match.

The chain joins TRBV12-5 to TRBJ1-1; tentatively, D is TRBD1 (5 bases). Trimming removed 0 bases from V and 3 bases from J, with 11 bases in between. The germline CDR1 and CDR2 sequences are LGHNT and FRNRAP. CDR3 length: 15 residues. Here the CDR3 DNA reads TGTGCTAGTGGTTTGGTGGGCGGGACGTACACTGAAGCTTTCTTT. It is translated as CASGLVGGTYTEAFF.

The CDR3 reads CASSGGPLGDTEAFF. The CDR3 DNA follows: TGTGCCAGTAGTGGCGGGCCCCTTGGCGACACTGAAGCTTTCTTT. The chain combines TRBV19 with TRBJ1-1, with D uncertain. CDR1 is LNHDA, CDR2 SQIVND, per germline (reference sequence). CDR3 length: 15 amino acids. V was clipped by 5 bases and J by 3 bases, with 16 bases between them.

The genes are TRBV6-8 and TRBJ2-7; TRBD1 matches 10 bases. The germline V gene has CDR1 MNHGY and CDR2 SAAAGT. The CDR3 covers 15 residues. The ends lost 4 bases at V and 4 bases at J; junction bases unmatched: 7. CDR3 DNA: TGTGCCAGCAGTTTAGTCGGACAGGGGGTATACGAGCAGTACTTC. Its protein product is CASSLVGQGVYEQYF.

The chain combines TRBV1 with TRBJ2-4; the DNA was not used to check the table's D call, TRBD2. TRBV1 is a pseudogene locus. The CDR3 extends over 16 amino acids. The CDR3 loop is CASSQEGGGAKNIQYF. In DNA form, the CDR3 reads TGCGCCAGCAGCCAAGAGGGCGGGGGAGCCAAAAACATTCAGTACTTC.

On this clone: One end of the junction is discordant with germline, which a read error may explain. This chain joins TRBV19 and TRBJ2-1, with 7 positions matching TRBD1. The CDR3 is made up of 15 amino acids. Germline assignment: CDR1 LNHDA and CDR2 SQIVND (reference sequence). The CDR3 here is CASSIDRATYNEQFF. In DNA form, the CDR3 reads TGTGCCAGTAGCATAGACAGGGCGACCTACAATGAGCAGTTCTTC.

The chain links TRBV5-1 to TRBJ2-2, with 10 nucleotides matching TRBD1. This CDR3 has 15 amino acids. Germline lookup yields CDR1 SGHRS and CDR2 YFSETQ. Trimming cost V 4 bases and J 3 bases; bases outside gene matches: 3. In DNA, the CDR3 is TGCGCCAGCAGCCGCGGGACAGGGGACACCGGGGAGCTGTTTTTT. It yields the protein CASSRGTGDTGELFF.

V usage is TRBV5-1 and J usage is TRBJ1-4; 8 positions agree with TRBD1. Germline V gene lookup returns CDR1 SGHRS and CDR2 YFSETQ. This CDR3 is built from 15 residues. Germline trimming cut 4 bases from V and 6 bases from J; bases unmatched to any gene: 8. CDR3 coding DNA: TGCGCCAGCAGCACCACAGGGGGACCGGATGAAAAACTGTTTTTT. This codes for CASSTTGGPDEKLFF.

The V and J genes are TRBV6-8 and TRBJ1-5; 9 positions match TRBD1. There are 14 residues in the CDR3. V shed 6 bases, J shed 6 bases, and the junction held 6 bases outside the gene matches. In germline, CDR1 is MNHGY, CDR2 SAAAGT. CDR3 nucleotide sequence: TGTGCCAGCAGCTCCGGGACAGGGCGTCAGCCCCAGCATTTT. Protein sequence: CASSSGTGRQPQHF.

With regard to this clone: Germline and junction disagree at one end, which may indicate a read error. V usage is TRBV28 and J usage is TRBJ2-1; 8 positions match TRBD1. Germline values: CDR1 MDHEN, CDR2 SYDVKM. The CDR3 covers 12 residues. The CDR3 DNA follows: TGTGCCAGCAGTCTAAGGGACAGGCTTTGGGTCTTC. Its translation: CASSLRDRLWVF.

Only a few counts were recorded for this clone. V gene TRBV12-5 combines with J gene TRBJ2-2; D may be TRBD2 (5 bases). Trimming took 3 bases from V and 4 from J, leaving 18 bases between them. This CDR3 region has 17 residues. Germline lookup yields CDR1 LGHNT and CDR2 FRNRAP. CDR3 nucleotide sequence: TGTGCTAGTGGTTTCCCTTGGAGAGGGTCTAGCACCGGGGAGCTGTTTTTT. This translates into CASGFPWRGSSTGELFF.

The table lists this clone with a count of one. The chain joins TRBV19 to TRBJ2-1, with TRBD2 matching 13 bases. The V and J ends lost 1 base and 5 bases, in that order; junction bases with no gene match: 2. Germline V CDR1 and CDR2: LNHDA, SQIVND (reference sequence). This CDR3 is built from 16 residues. The CDR3 DNA sequence: TGTGCCAGTAGTATAGCCGGACTAGCGGGGGACAATGAGCAGTTCTTC. Residues: CASSIAGLAGDNEQFF.

The chain joins TRBV14 to TRBJ2-3; 13 bases align to TRBD2. The length of the CDR3 is 16 residues. Germline V gene data show CDR1 as SGHDN and CDR2 as FVKESK. The V segment lost 0 bases and the J segment 8 bases; nucleotides outside the gene matches: 5. The CDR3 sequence: CASSQEQGLAGLTQYF. CDR3 DNA sequence: TGTGCCAGCAGCCAAGAACAGGGACTAGCGGGACTTACGCAGTATTTT. Looking up the rest from reference TRBV14 and TRBJ2-3 gives the full variable domain: EAGVTQFPSHSVIEKGQTVTLRCDPISGHDNLYWYRRVMGKEIKFLLHFVKESKQDESGMPNNRFLAERTGGTYSTLKVQPAELEDSGVYFCASSQEQGLAGLTQYFGPGTRLTVL.

This clone was detected a few times. The chain employs TRBV28 and TRBJ2-1, with D tentatively TRBD2 (5 bases). The ends were cut back, 6 bases at V and 2 bases at J, with 20 bases in the middle. This CDR3 spans 17 amino acids. From germline, CDR1 is MDHEN and CDR2 SYDVKM. The CDR3 DNA reads as TGTGCCAGCAGGCCCGCTAGCTTCCCCCGGGCCTACAATGAGCAGTTCTTC. This sequence encodes CASRPASFPRAYNEQFF.

To note about this clone: Its ends do not fully match the called genes, so a read error is possible. V usage is TRBV4-1 and J usage is TRBJ2-6; a weak D match, TRBD1 (6 bases). The CDR3 consists of 15 residues. Germline CDR1 MGHRA, CDR2 YSYEKL. Here the CDR3 reads CASTQDRPGANVLTF. In DNA form, the CDR3 reads TGCGCCAGCACCCAAGACAGGCCTGGGGCCAACGTCCTGACTTTC.

This rearrangement joins TRBV6-1 to TRBJ1-5, with TRBD1 identical over 8 bases. The CDR3 extends over 15 amino acids. V dropped 1 base and J dropped 5; count of bases not matched to a gene: 4. CDR1 and CDR2 (germline): MNHNS, SASEGT. CDR3 sequence reads: CASSEEQGGHQPQHF. In DNA form, the CDR3 reads TGTGCCAGCAGTGAAGAACAGGGGGGGCATCAGCCCCAGCATTTT.

This CDR3 reads CASSSGQRVEAFF. CDR3 coding DNA: TGTGCCAGCAGCTCTGGACAGCGCGTTGAAGCTTTCTTT. The chain joins TRBV7-1 to TRBJ1-1; D perhaps matches TRBD1 (6 bases). TRBV7-1 is sorted into the ORF group, with uncertain function. The CDR3 spans 13 residues. Trimming shortened V by 3 bases and J by 7 bases, and 12 bases separated the two germline ends.

The chain couples TRBV5-1 to TRBJ2-1; 12 nucleotides agree with TRBD2. V gave up 5 bases and J gave up 3 bases; unmatched junction bases: 3. The CDR3 has 15 residues. Germline lookup yields CDR1 SGHRS and CDR2 YFSETQ. This chain's CDR3 is CASSSSGGVYNEQFF. The CDR3 region has the DNA TGCGCCAGCAGTTCTAGCGGGGGGGTCTACAATGAGCAGTTCTTC.

The chain has TRBV11-3 and TRBJ1-4; 9 bases match TRBD1. With V trimmed by 3 bases and J by 7 bases, 6 bases remained unmatched. CDR1 and CDR2 (germline): SGHNT, YENEEA. This CDR3 has 15 amino acids. The DNA for the CDR3 is TGTGCCAGCAGCTTGAAAGGGACAGGGAGTGAAAAACTGTTTTTT. It encodes CASSLKGTGSEKLFF.

The chain carries TRBV7-6 and TRBJ2-7, with D possibly being TRBD2 (6 bases). V shed 4 bases and J shed 3 bases, with 16 bases lying between them. The CDR3 has 15 amino acids. Germline CDR1 is SGHVS and CDR2 is FNYEAQ. Written as DNA, the CDR3 is TGTGCCAGCAGCTATACCGGGACTTTCATCTACGAGCAGTACTTC. It specifies CASSYTGTFIYEQYF.

This clone was detected once. The same CDR3 is also encoded by other DNA sequences in this sample. The gene calls are TRBV14 and TRBJ2-5, with TRBD1 as a possible D gene (6 bases). V lost 1 base to trimming and J lost 4 bases, with 10 bases between them. The CDR3 is made up of 14 amino acids. Germline V lookup: CDR1 SGHDN, CDR2 FVKESK. The CDR3 spells CASSQGGRGETQYF. The CDR3 region has the DNA TGTGCCAGCAGCCAAGGTGGCAGGGGAGAGACCCAGTACTTC.